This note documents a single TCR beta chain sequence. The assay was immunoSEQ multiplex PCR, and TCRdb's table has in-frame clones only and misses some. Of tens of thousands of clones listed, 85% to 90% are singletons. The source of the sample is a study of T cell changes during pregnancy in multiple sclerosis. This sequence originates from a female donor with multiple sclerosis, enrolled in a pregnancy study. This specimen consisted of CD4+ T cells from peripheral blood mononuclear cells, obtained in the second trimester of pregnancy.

CDR3 coding DNA: TGTGCCAGTTCCGAGAGGGTAGAAAGGGCCAAAAACATTCAGTACTTC. The encoded protein is CASSERVERAKNIQYF. The chain combines TRBV19 with TRBJ2-4; weak D call: TRBD2 (5 bases). CDR1 is LNHDA and CDR2 is SQIVND in the germline V gene (reference sequence). V was trimmed by 8 bases and J by 1 base, leaving 18 bases between them. CDR3 length equals 16 residues.